This TCR beta chain was captured by sequencing in a study of blood T cell repertoires in COVID-19. Original processing notes: Estimation of nucleated cell counts was performed using reference gene primer amplification. This table comes from immunoSEQ multiplex PCR, and its TCRdb copy is limited to in-frame clones, with some not included. V and J calls and clone size are copied from that table; D and trimming were computed from the DNA. The sample has 150,000 to 200,000 clones; roughly 85% are singletons. Participants were aged roughly 18 to 89 years, lived in about 26 US areas, and enrolled virtually. In assigning cohorts, the study relied on participant-reported clinical history. Two negative PCRs, clearance, or symptom resolution had been documented for recovered Cohort 3 donors. Unmatched junction bases numbered 3, after V lost 6 bases and J lost 4 bases. This CDR3 contains 12 residues. Germline V gene lookup returns CDR1 MNHEY and CDR2 SVGAGI.

The chain combines TRBV6-5 with TRBJ2-7, with TRBD1 matching 7 bases. The sequence came from a woman between 18 and 29 years old who had recovered from COVID-19. The specimen sequenced was PBMCs or T cells enriched from blood (not recorded which). The CDR3: CASRQGSYEQYF. CDR3 in DNA: TGTGCCAGCAGACAGGGGTCGTACGAGCAGTACTTC.